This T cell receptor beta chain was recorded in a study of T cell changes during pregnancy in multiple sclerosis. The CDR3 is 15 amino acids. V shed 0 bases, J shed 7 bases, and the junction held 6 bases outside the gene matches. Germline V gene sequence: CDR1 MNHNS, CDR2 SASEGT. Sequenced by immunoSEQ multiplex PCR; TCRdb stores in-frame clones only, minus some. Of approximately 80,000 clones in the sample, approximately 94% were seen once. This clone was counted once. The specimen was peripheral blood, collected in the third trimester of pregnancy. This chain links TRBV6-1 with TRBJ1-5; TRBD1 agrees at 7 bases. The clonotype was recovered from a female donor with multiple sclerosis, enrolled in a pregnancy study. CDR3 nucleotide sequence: TGTGCCAGCAGTGAAGCGGCAGGGGGACGGCAGCCCCAGCATTTT. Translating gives CASSEAAGGRQPQHF.